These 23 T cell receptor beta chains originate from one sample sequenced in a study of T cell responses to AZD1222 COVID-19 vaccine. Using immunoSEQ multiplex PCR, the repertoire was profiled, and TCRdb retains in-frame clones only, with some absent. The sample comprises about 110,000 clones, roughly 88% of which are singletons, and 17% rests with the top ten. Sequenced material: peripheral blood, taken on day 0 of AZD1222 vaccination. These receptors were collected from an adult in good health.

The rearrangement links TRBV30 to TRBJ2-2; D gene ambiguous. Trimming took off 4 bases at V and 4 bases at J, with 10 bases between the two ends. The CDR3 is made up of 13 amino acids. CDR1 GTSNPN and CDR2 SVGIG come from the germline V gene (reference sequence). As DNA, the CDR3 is TGTGCCTGGACCCGACCGGGCACCGGGGAGCTGTTTTTT. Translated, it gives CAWTRPGTGELFF.

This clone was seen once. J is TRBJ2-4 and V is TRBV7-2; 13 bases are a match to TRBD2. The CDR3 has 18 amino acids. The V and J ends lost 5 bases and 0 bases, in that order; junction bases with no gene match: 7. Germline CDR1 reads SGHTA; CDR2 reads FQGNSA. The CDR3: CASSQGLAGTLAKNIQYF. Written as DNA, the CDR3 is TGTGCCAGCAGCCAGGGACTAGCGGGGACTCTAGCCAAAAACATTCAGTACTTC.

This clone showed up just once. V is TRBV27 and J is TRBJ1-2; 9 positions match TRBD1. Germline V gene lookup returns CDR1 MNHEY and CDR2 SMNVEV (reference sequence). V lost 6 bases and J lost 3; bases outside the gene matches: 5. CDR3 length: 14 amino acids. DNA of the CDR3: TGTGCCAGCAGCCCGGACAGGGGACACTATGGCTACACCTTC. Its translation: CASSPDRGHYGYTF.

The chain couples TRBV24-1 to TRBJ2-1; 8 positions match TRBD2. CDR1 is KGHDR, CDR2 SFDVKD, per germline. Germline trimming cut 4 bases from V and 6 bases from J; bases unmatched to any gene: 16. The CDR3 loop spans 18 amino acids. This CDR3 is CATSDPLIPGLGGNEQFF. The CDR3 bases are TGTGCCACCAGTGACCCTTTAATACCGGGACTAGGTGGCAATGAGCAGTTCTTC.

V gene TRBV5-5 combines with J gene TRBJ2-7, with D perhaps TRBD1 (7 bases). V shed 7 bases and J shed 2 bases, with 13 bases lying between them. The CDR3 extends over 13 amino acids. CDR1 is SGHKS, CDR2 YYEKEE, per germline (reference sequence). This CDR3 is CASGGTETYEQYV. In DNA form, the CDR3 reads TGTGCCAGCGGGGGGACAGAGACCTACGAGCAGTACGTC.

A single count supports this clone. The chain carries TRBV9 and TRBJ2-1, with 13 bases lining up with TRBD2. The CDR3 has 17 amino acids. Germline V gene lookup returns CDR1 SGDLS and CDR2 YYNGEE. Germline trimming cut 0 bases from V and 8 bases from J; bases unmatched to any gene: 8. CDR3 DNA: TGTGCCAGCAGCGTAGGTGGTAGGGGACTAGCGGGATATGAGCAGTTCTTC. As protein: CASSVGGRGLAGYEQFF.

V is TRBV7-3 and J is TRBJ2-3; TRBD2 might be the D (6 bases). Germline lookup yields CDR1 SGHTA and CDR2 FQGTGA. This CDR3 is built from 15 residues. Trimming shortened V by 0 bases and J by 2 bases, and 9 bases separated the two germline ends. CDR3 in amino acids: CASSLTAGNTDTQYF. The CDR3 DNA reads TGTGCCAGCAGCTTAACGGCGGGGAACACAGATACGCAGTATTTT.

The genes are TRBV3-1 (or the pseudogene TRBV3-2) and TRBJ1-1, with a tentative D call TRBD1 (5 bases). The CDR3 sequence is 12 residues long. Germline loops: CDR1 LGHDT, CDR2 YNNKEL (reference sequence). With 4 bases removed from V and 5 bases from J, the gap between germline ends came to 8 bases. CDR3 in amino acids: CASSLGDTEAFF. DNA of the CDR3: TGTGCCAGCAGCCTAGGGGATACTGAAGCTTTCTTT.

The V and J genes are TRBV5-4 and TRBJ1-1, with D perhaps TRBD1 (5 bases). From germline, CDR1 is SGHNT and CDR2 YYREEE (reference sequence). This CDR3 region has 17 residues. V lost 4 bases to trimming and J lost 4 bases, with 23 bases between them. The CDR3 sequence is CASSPRARAGLGTEAFF. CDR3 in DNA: TGTGCCAGCAGCCCTCGGGCCCGGGCAGGGTTAGGCACTGAAGCTTTCTTT.

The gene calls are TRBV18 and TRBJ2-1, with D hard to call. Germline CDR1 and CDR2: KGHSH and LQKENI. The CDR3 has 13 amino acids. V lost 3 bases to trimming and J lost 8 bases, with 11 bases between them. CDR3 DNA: TGTGCCAGCTCACCGAATTTTATAGATGAGCAGTTCTTC. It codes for CASSPNFIDEQFF. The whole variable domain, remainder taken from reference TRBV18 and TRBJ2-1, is NAGVMQNPRHLVRRRGQEARLRCSPMKGHSHVYWYRQLPEEGLKFMVYLQKENIIDESGMPKERFSAEFPKEGPSILRIQQVVRGDSAAYFCASSPNFIDEQFFGPGTRLTVL.

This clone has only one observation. DNA of the CDR3: TGTGCCACCAGTGACCCTAGCGGGAGGGCCCACACAGATACGCAGTATTTT. This codes for CATSDPSGRAHTDTQYF. V gene TRBV24-1 combines with J gene TRBJ2-3; 12 nucleotides align to TRBD2. Trimming removed 4 bases from V and 2 bases from J; junction bases left unmatched: 6. CDR3 length: 17 amino acids. The germline V gene encodes CDR1 KGHDR and CDR2 SFDVKD.

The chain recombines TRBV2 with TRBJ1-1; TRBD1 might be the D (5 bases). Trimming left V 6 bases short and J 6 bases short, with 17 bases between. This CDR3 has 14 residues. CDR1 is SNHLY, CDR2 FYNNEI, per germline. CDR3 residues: CASSIDSVRAEAFF. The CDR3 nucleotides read TGTGCCAGCAGCATCGACAGTGTCAGGGCTGAAGCTTTCTTT.

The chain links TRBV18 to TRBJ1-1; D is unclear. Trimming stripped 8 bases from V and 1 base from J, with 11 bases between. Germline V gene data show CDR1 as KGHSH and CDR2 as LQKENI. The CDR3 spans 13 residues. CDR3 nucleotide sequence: TGTGCCAGCCGTCGCCCGGCGAACACTGAAGCTTTCTTT. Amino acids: CASRRPANTEAFF.

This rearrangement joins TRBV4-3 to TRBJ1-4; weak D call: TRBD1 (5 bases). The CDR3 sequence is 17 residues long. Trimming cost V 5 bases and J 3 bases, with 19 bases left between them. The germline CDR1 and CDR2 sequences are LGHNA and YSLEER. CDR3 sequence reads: CASSLALWGTANEKLFF. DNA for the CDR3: TGCGCCAGCAGCTTAGCCCTGTGGGGGACGGCTAATGAAAAACTGTTTTTT.

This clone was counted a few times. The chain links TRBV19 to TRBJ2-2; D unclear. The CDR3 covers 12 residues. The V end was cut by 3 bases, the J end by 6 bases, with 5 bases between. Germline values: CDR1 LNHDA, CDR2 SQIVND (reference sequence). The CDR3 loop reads CASSIGPGELFF. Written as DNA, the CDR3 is TGTGCCAGTAGTATTGGACCCGGGGAGCTGTTTTTT.

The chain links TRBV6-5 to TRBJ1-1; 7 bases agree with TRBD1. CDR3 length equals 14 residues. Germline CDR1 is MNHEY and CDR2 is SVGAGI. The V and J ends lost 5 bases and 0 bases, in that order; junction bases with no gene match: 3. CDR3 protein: CASSRDRLNTEAFF. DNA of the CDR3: TGTGCCAGCAGTAGGGACAGACTGAACACTGAAGCTTTCTTT.

The CDR3 DNA is TGTGCCAGCTCACCACCTCTGGTCACCGGGGAGCTGTTTTTT. Protein product: CASSPPLVTGELFF. The genes are TRBV18 and TRBJ2-2; no reliable D call. The V gene lost 0 bases and the J gene lost 4 bases, with 6 bases spanning the gap. The CDR3 totals 14 residues. Germline V gene lookup returns CDR1 KGHSH and CDR2 LQKENI. The whole variable domain, remainder taken from reference TRBV18 and TRBJ2-2, is NAGVMQNPRHLVRRRGQEARLRCSPMKGHSHVYWYRQLPEEGLKFMVYLQKENIIDESGMPKERFSAEFPKEGPSILRIQQVVRGDSAAYFCASSPPLVTGELFFGEGSRLTVL.

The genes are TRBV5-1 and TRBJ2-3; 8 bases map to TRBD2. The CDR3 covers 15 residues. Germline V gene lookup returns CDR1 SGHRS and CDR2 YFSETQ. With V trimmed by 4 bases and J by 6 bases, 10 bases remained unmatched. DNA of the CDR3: TGCGCCAGCAGCACCGGGACTAGGGGAAGGGATACGCAGTATTTT. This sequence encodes CASSTGTRGRDTQYF.

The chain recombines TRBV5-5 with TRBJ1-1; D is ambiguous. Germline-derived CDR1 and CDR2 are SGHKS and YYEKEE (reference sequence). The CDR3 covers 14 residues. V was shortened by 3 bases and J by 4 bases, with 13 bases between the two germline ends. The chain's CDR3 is CASSSVIWATEAFF. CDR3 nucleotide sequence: TGTGCCAGCAGCTCGGTGATTTGGGCCACTGAAGCTTTCTTT. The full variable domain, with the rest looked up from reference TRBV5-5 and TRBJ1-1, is DAGVTQSPTHLIKTRGQQVTLRCSPISGHKSVSWYQQVLGQGPQFIFQYYEKEERGRGNFPDRFSARQFPNYSSELNVNALLLGDSALYLCASSSVIWATEAFFGQGTRLTVV.

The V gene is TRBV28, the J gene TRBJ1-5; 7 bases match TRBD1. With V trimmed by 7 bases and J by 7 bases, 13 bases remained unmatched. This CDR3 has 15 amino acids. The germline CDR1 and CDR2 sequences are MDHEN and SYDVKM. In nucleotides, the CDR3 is TGTGCCAGCATCGAAAACAGGGGAGAAGGCCAGCCCCAGCATTTT. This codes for CASIENRGEGQPQHF. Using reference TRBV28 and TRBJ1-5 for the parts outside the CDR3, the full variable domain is DVKVTQSSRYLVKRTGEKVFLECVQDMDHENMFWYRQDPGLGLRLIYFSYDVKMKEKGDIPEGYSVSREKKERFSLILESASTNQTSMYLCASIENRGEGQPQHFGDGTRLSIL.

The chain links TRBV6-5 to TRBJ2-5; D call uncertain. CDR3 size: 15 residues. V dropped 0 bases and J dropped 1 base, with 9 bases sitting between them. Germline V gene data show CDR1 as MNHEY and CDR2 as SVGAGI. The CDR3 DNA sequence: TGTGCCAGCAGTTACTCGAAGAGTTTCCAAGAGACCCAGTACTTC. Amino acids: CASSYSKSFQETQYF.

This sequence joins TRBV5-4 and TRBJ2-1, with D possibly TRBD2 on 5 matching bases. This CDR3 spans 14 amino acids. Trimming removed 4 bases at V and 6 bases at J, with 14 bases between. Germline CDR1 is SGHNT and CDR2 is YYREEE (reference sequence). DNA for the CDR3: TGTGCCAGCAGCGCGACGTCGGGAACCAATGAGCAGTTCTTC. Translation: CASSATSGTNEQFF.

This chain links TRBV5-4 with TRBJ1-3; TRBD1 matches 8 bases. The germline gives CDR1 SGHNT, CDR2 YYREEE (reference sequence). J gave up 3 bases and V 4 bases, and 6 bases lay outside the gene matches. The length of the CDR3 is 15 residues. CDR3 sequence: CASSPGTGFGNTIYF. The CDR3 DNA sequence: TGTGCCAGCAGCCCCGGGACAGGCTTTGGAAACACCATATATTTT.